This TCR beta chain was sequenced during a study of cytomegalovirus exposure and HLA in healthy donors. Study observations and caveats: Under in vitro conditions, three CMV-associated chains were confirmed as specific for CMV antigens. Later analysis identified a missense DCLRE1C variant that was linked to TCR beta V- and J-gene trimming.

PCR used 60 Vbeta primers and 13 Jbeta primers. The data were produced by immunoSEQ multiplex PCR, yet TCRdb's version contains in-frame clones alone and is incomplete. There are under 200,000 clones in the sample; 75% occur only once, and less than 5.5% lies in the top ten. This clone came up once. The target antigen is unknown. This CDR3 contains 14 residues. J gave up 1 base and V 3 bases, and 1 base lay outside the gene matches. CDR1 MNHEY and CDR2 SMNVEV come from the germline V gene (reference sequence). Unrecorded immune exposures were likely, despite nominal health at sampling. V usage is TRBV27 and J usage is TRBJ1-1; 8 positions agree with TRBD1. This clonotype was obtained from a male donor in good health and CMV-seronegative. Sequenced input: PBMCs. CDR3 sequence: CASSLTGENTEAFF. The CDR3 nucleotides read TGTGCCAGCAGTTTGACAGGGGAGAACACTGAAGCTTTCTTT.